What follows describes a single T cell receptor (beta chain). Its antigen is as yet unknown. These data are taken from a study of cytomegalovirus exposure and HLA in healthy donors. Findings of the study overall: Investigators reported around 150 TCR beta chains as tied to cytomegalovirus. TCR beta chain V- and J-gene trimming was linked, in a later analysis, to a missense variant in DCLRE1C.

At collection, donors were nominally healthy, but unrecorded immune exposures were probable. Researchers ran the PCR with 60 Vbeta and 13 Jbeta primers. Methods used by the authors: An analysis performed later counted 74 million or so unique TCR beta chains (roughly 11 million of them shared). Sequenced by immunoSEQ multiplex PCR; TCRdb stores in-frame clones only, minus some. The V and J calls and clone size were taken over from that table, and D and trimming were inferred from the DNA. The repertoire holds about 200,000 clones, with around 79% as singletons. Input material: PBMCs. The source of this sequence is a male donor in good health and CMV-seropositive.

This chain's CDR3 is CASSVGQGPYNEQFF. The CDR3 DNA sequence: TGTGCCAGCAGCGTAGGTCAGGGCCCTTACAATGAGCAGTTCTTC. The rearrangement joins TRBV9 to TRBJ2-1; tentative D call: TRBD1 (5 bases). CDR1 SGDLS and CDR2 YYNGEE come from the germline V gene. The V end was cut by 0 bases, the J end by 4 bases, with 11 bases between. This CDR3 is 15 amino acids long.